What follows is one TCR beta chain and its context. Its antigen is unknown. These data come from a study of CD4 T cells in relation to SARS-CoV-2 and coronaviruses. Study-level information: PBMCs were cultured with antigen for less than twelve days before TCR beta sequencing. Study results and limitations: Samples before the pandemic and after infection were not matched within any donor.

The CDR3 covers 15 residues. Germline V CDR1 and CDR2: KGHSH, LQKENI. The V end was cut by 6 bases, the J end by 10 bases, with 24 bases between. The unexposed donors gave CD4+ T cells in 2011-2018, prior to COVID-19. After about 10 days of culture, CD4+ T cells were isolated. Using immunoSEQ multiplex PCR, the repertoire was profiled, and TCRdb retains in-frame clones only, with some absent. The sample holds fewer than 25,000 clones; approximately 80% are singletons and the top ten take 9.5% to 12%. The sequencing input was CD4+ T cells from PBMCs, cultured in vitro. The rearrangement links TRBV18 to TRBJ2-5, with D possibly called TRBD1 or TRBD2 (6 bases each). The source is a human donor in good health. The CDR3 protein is CASSLSGTLEGGQYF. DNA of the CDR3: TGTGCCAGCTCTCTTTCCGGGACTCTTGAAGGGGGCCAGTACTTC.